A selection of T cell receptor beta chains follows, all from one sample in a study of spatial heterogeneity in lung cancer. TCRdb reanalysed the 5' RACE reads using MiXCR and keeps one entry per CDR3 protein. The data hold about 100,000 distinct CDR3 sequences, with 3.5% to 5% observed a single time. This specimen was lung tumor tissue, taken at surgery. The receptors originated from a male donor with early-stage non-small cell lung cancer. Both conserved end residues are trimmed from each CDR3. The size field is filled for only some rows; it gives once, few, many or a size class.

v_call: TRBV6-5
clone_size: many
j_call: TRBJ1-6
cdr3_aa: ASSYSGESSSPLH

v_call: TRBV28
clone_size: many
j_call: TRBJ2-7
cdr3_aa: ASSLGAPQWSYEQY

v_call: TRBV5-4
clone_size: many
j_call: TRBJ2-7
cdr3_aa: ASSLVGGFEQY

v_call: TRBV18
clone_size: many
j_call: TRBJ2-1
cdr3_aa: ASSSDTNNEQF

v_call: TRBV20-1
clone_size: many
j_call: TRBJ2-3
cdr3_aa: SAMRERNFFGETDTQY

v_call: TRBV7-9
clone_size: NA
j_call: TRBJ2-6
cdr3_aa: ASSFSQGAGANVLT

v_call: TRBV7-6
clone_size: many
j_call: TRBJ2-7
cdr3_aa: ASSPESGPSYEQY

v_call: TRBV27
clone_size: many
j_call: TRBJ2-3
cdr3_aa: ASSLRGYTQY

v_call: TRBV7-2
clone_size: many
j_call: TRBJ1-2
cdr3_aa: ASSAWTGNYGYT

v_call: TRBV3-1
clone_size: many
j_call: TRBJ2-7
cdr3_aa: ASSLTSGRDEQY

v_call: TRBV20-1
clone_size: many
j_call: TRBJ2-2
cdr3_aa: SASTSGELF

v_call: TRBV11-2
clone_size: many
j_call: TRBJ2-3
cdr3_aa: ASSLAYGGVSCPDTQY

v_call: TRBV2
clone_size: NA
j_call: TRBJ2-2
cdr3_aa: ASSGGRELF

v_call: TRBV3-1
clone_size: many
j_call: TRBJ2-1
cdr3_aa: ASSLSGTVNEQF

v_call: TRBV20-1
clone_size: many
j_call: TRBJ2-1
cdr3_aa: SAINVGNEQF

v_call: TRBV3-1
clone_size: NA
j_call: TRBJ2-1
cdr3_aa: ASGRGRVVNEQF

v_call: TRBV7-9
clone_size: few
j_call: TRBJ2-3
cdr3_aa: ASSFLAGTTDTQY

v_call: TRBV24-1
clone_size: many
j_call: TRBJ2-5
cdr3_aa: ATSESGGMAVETQY

v_call: TRBV11-2
clone_size: few
j_call: TRBJ2-1
cdr3_aa: ASSLWAPEQF

v_call: TRBV2
clone_size: many
j_call: TRBJ2-2
cdr3_aa: ASSEGGLKTGELF

v_call: TRBV28
clone_size: many
j_call: TRBJ2-1
cdr3_aa: ASSPSTGGYSYNEQF

v_call: TRBV6-5
clone_size: few
j_call: TRBJ2-2
cdr3_aa: ASSSTGANTGELF

v_call: TRBV7-9
clone_size: many
j_call: TRBJ2-3
cdr3_aa: ASSQGPEIPDTQY

v_call: TRBV4-1
clone_size: many
j_call: TRBJ2-5
cdr3_aa: ASSHWGRQETQY

v_call: TRBV20-1
clone_size: many
j_call: TRBJ2-1
cdr3_aa: SVPSGRAWNEQF

v_call: TRBV7-9
clone_size: many
j_call: TRBJ1-6
cdr3_aa: ASSQSSYNSPLH

v_call: TRBV6-1
clone_size: many
j_call: TRBJ2-7
cdr3_aa: ASSAHSYEQY

v_call: TRBV27
clone_size: many
j_call: TRBJ2-1
cdr3_aa: ASSFDREDEQF

v_call: TRBV6-1
clone_size: many
j_call: TRBJ2-7
cdr3_aa: ASSIERGEQY

v_call: TRBV29-1
clone_size: NA
j_call: TRBJ2-7
cdr3_aa: SGLGSSSYEQY

v_call: TRBV20-1
clone_size: NA
j_call: TRBJ2-7
cdr3_aa: SAGGRAYEQY

v_call: TRBV5-1
clone_size: many
j_call: TRBJ2-7
cdr3_aa: ASSLGTSGLSYEQY

v_call: TRBV12-3/TRBV12-4
clone_size: many
j_call: TRBJ1-2
cdr3_aa: ASSLLSGGVYGYT

v_call: TRBV29-1
clone_size: many
j_call: TRBJ2-4
cdr3_aa: SVEGGVLAKNIQY

v_call: TRBV6-5
clone_size: many
j_call: TRBJ2-2
cdr3_aa: ASSYWGNTGELF

v_call: TRBV4-2
clone_size: few
j_call: TRBJ2-1
cdr3_aa: ASSTLADLDGSEQF

v_call: TRBV5-6
clone_size: NA
j_call: TRBJ2-7
cdr3_aa: ASSFFGDSYEQY

v_call: TRBV9
clone_size: many
j_call: TRBJ2-1
cdr3_aa: ASSVDGLGFSEQF

v_call: TRBV18
clone_size: NA
j_call: TRBJ2-1
cdr3_aa: ASSRSGRGTRYNEQF

v_call: TRBV3-1
clone_size: few
j_call: TRBJ2-1
cdr3_aa: ASSQGERRTEQF

v_call: TRBV28
clone_size: few
j_call: TRBJ1-5
cdr3_aa: ATRTGIGQPQH

v_call: TRBV7-9
clone_size: NA
j_call: TRBJ2-6
cdr3_aa: ASSFLLVSGANVLT

v_call: TRBV30
clone_size: NA
j_call: TRBJ2-2
cdr3_aa: AWRGHYTGELF

v_call: TRBV20-1
clone_size: NA
j_call: TRBJ2-3
cdr3_aa: SATGGGGLTDTQY

v_call: TRBV7-2
clone_size: few
j_call: TRBJ2-3
cdr3_aa: ASSLEGAHRADTQY

v_call: TRBV29-1
clone_size: NA
j_call: TRBJ2-1
cdr3_aa: SVAGSGTSGYNEQF

v_call: TRBV20-1
clone_size: many
j_call: TRBJ1-2
cdr3_aa: SARTGGLRFYGYT

v_call: TRBV18
clone_size: few
j_call: TRBJ2-7
cdr3_aa: ASSPLDSYEQY

v_call: TRBV14
clone_size: many
j_call: TRBJ2-7
cdr3_aa: ASQSALAYEQY

v_call: TRBV4-1
clone_size: NA
j_call: TRBJ2-7
cdr3_aa: ASSLDALAGARILSYEQY

v_call: TRBV6-5
clone_size: few
j_call: TRBJ2-1
cdr3_aa: ASSYLDPSYNEQF

v_call: TRBV28
clone_size: few
j_call: TRBJ2-1
cdr3_aa: ASSRPNNEQF

v_call: TRBV20-1
clone_size: many
j_call: TRBJ2-1
cdr3_aa: SASRPSSYNEQF

v_call: TRBV28
clone_size: many
j_call: TRBJ2-2
cdr3_aa: ASSLPTANTGELF